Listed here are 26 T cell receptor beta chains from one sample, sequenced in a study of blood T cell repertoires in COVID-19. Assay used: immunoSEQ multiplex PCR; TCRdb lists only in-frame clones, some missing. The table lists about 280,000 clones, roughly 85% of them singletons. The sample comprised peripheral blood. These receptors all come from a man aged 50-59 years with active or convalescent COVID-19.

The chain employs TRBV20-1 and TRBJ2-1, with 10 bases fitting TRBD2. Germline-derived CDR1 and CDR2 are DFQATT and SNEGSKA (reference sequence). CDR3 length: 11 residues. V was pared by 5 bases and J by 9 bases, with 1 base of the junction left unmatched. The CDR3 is CSALAGVEQFF. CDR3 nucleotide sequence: TGCAGTGCTCTAGCGGGAGTTGAGCAGTTCTTC.

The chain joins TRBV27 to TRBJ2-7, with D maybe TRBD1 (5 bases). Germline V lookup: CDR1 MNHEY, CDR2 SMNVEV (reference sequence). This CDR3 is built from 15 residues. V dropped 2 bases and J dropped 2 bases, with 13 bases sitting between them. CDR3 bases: TGTGCCAGCAGTTTAAGGGCAGGGTCTCCCTACGAGCAGTACTTC. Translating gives CASSLRAGSPYEQYF.

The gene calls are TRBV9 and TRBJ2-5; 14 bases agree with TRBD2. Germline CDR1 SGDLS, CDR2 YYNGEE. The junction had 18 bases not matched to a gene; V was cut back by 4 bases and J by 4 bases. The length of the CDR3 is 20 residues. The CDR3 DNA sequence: TGTGCCAGCAGCCCACGAAAGACTAGCGGGAGGGCCAACACTAGAGAGACCCAGTACTTC. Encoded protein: CASSPRKTSGRANTRETQYF.

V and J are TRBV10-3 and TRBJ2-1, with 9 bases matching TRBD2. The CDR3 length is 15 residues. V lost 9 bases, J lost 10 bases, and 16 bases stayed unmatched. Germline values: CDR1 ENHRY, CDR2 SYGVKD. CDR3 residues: CAIRGGVAGVREQFF. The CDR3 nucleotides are TGTGCCATTCGGGGGGGAGTAGCGGGAGTTAGGGAGCAGTTCTTC.

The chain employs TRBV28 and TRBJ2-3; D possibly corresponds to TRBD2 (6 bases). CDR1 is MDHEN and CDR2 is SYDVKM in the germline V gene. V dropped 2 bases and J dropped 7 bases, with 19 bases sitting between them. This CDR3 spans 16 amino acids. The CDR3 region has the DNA TGTGCCAGCAGTTTACACCAACCTGGTAGCGGATATACGCAGTATTTT. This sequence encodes CASSLHQPGSGYTQYF.

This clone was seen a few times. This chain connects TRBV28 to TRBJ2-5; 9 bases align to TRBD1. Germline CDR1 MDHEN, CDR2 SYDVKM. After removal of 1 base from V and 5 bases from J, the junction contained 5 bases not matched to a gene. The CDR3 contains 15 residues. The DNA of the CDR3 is TGTGCCAGCAGTTTATTAGGGACAGGGAAGGAGACCCAGTACTTC. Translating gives CASSLLGTGKETQYF.

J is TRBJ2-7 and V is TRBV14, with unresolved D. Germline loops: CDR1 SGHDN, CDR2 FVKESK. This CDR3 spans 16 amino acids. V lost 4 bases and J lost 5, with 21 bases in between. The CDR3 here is CASSRQLGLPPNEQYF. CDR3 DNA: TGTGCCAGCAGCCGTCAGCTGGGCCTTCCTCCGAACGAGCAGTACTTC.

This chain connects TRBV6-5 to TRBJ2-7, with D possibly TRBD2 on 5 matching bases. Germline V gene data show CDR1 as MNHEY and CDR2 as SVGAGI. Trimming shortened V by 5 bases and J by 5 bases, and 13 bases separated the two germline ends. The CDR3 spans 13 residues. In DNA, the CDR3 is TGTGCCAGCAGTCAACCGCCTAGCAACGAGCAGTACTTC. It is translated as CASSQPPSNEQYF.

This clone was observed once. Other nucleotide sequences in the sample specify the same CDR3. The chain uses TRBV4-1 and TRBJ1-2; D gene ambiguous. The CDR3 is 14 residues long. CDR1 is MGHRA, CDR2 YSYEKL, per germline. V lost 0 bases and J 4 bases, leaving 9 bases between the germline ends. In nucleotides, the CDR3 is TGCGCCAGCAGCCAAGATCGGGGTCCCTATGGCTACACCTTC. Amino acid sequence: CASSQDRGPYGYTF.

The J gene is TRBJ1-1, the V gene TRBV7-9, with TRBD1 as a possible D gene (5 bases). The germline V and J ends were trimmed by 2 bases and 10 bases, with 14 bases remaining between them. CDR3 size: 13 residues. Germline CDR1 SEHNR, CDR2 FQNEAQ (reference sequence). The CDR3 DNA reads TGTGCCAGCAGCTTACCCCCAGGGTGGGGAGCTTTCTTT. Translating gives CASSLPPGWGAFF.

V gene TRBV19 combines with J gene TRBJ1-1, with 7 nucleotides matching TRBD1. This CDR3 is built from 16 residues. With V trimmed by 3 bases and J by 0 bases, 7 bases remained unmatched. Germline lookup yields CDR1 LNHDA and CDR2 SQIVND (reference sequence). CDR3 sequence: CASSIRGMGMNTEAFF. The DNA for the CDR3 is TGTGCCAGTAGTATCAGGGGGATGGGCATGAACACTGAAGCTTTCTTT.

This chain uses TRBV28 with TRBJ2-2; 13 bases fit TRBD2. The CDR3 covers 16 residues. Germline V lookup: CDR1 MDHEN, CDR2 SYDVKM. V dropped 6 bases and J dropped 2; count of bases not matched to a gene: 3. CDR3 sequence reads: CASRPGLAGNTGELFF. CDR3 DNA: TGTGCCAGCAGGCCGGGACTAGCGGGAAACACCGGGGAGCTGTTTTTT.

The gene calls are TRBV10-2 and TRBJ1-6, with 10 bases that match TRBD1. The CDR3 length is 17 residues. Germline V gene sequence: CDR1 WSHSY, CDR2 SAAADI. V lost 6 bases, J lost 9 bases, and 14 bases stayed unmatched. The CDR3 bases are TGCGCCAGCAGCGTACCTCCGGGACAGGGGATCAGTTCACCCCTCCACTTT. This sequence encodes CASSVPPGQGISSPLHF.

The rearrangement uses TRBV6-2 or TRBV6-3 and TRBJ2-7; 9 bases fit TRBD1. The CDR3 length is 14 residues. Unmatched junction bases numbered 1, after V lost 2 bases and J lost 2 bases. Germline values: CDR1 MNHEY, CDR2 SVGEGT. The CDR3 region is CASSYGQGPYEQYF. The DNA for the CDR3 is TGTGCCAGCAGTTACGGACAGGGGCCCTACGAGCAGTACTTC.

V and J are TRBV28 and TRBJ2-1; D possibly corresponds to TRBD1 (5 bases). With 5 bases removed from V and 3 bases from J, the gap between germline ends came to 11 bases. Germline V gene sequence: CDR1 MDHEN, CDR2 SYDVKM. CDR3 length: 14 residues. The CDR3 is CASSPAQGYNEQFF. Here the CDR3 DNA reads TGTGCCAGCAGTCCGGCCCAGGGCTACAATGAGCAGTTCTTC.

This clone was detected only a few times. CDR3 sequence (DNA): TGTGCCAGCAGCTTGGACCCGCGGGATTCACCCCTCCACTTT. This translates into CASSLDPRDSPLHF. This sequence joins TRBV5-6 and TRBJ1-6; the D is unclear. This CDR3 has 14 residues. The V gene's germline CDR1 is SGHDT and CDR2 YYEEEE. The V and J ends lost 0 bases and 8 bases respectively, with 9 bases between them.

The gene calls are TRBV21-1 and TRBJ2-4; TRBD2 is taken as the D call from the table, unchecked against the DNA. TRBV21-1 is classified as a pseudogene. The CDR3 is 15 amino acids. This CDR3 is CAKPPSKLAKNIQYF. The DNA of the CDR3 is TGTGCCAAACCGCCTAGTAAGTTGGCCAAAAACATTCAGTACTTC.

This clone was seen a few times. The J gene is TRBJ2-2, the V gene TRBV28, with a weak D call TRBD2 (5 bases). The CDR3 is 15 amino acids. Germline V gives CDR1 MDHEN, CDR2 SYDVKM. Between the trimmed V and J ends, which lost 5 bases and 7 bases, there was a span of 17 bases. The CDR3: CASSLPRGKNGELFF. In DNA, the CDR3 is TGTGCCAGCAGTCTACCCCGAGGGAAGAACGGGGAGCTGTTTTTT.

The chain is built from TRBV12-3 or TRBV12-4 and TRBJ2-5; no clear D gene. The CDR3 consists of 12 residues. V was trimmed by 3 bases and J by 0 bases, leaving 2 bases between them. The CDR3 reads CASSFDQETQYF. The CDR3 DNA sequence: TGTGCCAGCAGTTTCGACCAAGAGACCCAGTACTTC.

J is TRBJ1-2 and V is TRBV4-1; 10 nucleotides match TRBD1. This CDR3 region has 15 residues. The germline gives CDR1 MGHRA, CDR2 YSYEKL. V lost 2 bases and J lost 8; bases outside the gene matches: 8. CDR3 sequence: CASSQYGTGALGYTF. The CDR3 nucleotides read TGCGCCAGCAGCCAATACGGGACAGGGGCTTTGGGCTACACCTTC.

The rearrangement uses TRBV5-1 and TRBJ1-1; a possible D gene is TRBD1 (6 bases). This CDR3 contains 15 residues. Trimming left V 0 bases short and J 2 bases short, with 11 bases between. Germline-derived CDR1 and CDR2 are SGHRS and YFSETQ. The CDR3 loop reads CASSLGRGYNTEAFF. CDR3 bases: TGCGCCAGCAGCTTGGGCAGGGGCTATAACACTGAAGCTTTCTTT.

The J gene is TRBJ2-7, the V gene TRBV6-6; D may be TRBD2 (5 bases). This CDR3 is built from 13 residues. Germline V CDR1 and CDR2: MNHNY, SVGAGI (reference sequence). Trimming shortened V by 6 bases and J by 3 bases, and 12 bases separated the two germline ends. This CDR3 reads CASSRDGNYEQYF. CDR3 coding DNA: TGTGCCAGCAGCCGAGACGGGAACTACGAGCAGTACTTC.

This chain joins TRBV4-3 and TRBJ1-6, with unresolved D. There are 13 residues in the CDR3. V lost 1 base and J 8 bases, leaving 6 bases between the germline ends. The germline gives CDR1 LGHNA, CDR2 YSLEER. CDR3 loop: CASSQGEDSPLHF. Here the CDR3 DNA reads TGCGCCAGCAGCCAAGGAGAGGATTCACCCCTCCACTTT.

The CDR3 protein is CASRWGDAAGEKLFF. Written as DNA, the CDR3 is TGTGCCAGCAGGTGGGGGGACGCCGCGGGTGAAAAACTGTTTTTT. The chain recombines TRBV28 with TRBJ1-4; D may be TRBD1 (5 bases). CDR1 is MDHEN, CDR2 SYDVKM, per germline. Trimming shortened V by 6 bases and J by 7 bases, and 18 bases separated the two germline ends. The CDR3 is 15 residues long.

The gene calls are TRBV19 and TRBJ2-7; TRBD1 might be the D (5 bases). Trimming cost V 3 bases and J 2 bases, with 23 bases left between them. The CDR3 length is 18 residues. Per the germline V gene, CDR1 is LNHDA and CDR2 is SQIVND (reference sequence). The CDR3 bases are TGTGCCAGTAGTATCAGGGTATTAGAGAGAGGATGGGCCTACGAGCAGTACTTC. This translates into CASSIRVLERGWAYEQYF.

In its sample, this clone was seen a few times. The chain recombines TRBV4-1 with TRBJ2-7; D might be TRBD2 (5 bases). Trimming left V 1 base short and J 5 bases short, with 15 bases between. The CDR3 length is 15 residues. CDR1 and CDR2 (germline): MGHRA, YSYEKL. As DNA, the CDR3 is TGCGCCAGCAGCCAAGGACTATCCACAAACCACGAGCAGTACTTC. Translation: CASSQGLSTNHEQYF.